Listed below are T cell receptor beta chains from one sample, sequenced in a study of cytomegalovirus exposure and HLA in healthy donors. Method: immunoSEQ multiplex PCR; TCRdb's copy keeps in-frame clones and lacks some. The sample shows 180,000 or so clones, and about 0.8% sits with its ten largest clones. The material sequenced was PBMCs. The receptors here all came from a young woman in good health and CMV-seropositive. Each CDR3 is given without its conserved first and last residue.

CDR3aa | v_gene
AIRGGESYEQY | TRBV6-5
ASSRDSNEKLF | TRBV5-4
ASSLDVPGQETQY | TRBV5-1
ASSLERDTQY | TRBV7-9
ASSPSGTGLITEAF | TRBV5-1
ASSLTGGTNQPQH | TRBV6-6
ASSLGDNGGNTEAF | TRBV5-1
ASSYRGWENYGYT | TRBV6-5
ASNRVQETQY | TRBV2
ASSPRTGGNTGELF | TRBV9
ASSTGTGYGYT | TRBV19
ASSLGGRNNEQF | TRBV11-3
ASSLVGNYEQY | TRBV11-2
ASSHIGTGTYNQPQH | TRBV19
ASSANYEQY | TRBV2
ASSRDWSSYNEQF | TRBV5-1
ASSLTGTYEQY | TRBV7-3
ASSDQRGSTDTQY | TRBV10-1
ASSGTRTGPRNTEAF | TRBV10-1
ASSYQGQGTYGYT | TRBV6-5
ASSLKGWTSGSYEQY | TRBV7-2
ASSVDRWNEQF | TRBV5-4
AWSPPGLAGLVYEQY | TRBV30
ASRDRGEKLF | TRBV2
ASSQAVFRVQTQY | TRBV4-1
ASSGTGINEKLF | TRBV2
ASSLGPTTQY | TRBV19
ATARLAGEFEQF | TRBV2
SVRGLAGGISSTDTQY | TRBV29-1
ASSKGQGRTDTQY | TRBV5-4
ASSQEGLSNYGYT | TRBV4-2
ASRGSGGVETQY | TRBV19
ASSSRGDRGTFNEQF | TRBV7-2
ASSALAEGNTIY | TRBV27
ASSHSPREDTQY | TRBV4-2
ASSIPRLSAGGPSYEQY | TRBV7-2
ASTRAGGVTEAF | TRBV2
ASSQGHAPDYGYT | TRBV5-1
ASSFAGGPADTQY | TRBV7-2
ASSEGREMDTQY | TRBV2
ASSVVGRGNTEAF | TRBV9
ASSADRAVSGNTIY | TRBV2
ASTGTTTDTDTQY | TRBV30
ASSDRGLKGYT | TRBV19
ASSWGRQGQLF | TRBV27
ASESGTGGYEQY | TRBV2
ASSPGGRRGDTQY | TRBV5-1
ASLPNRGIGELF | TRBV19
ASSTGQLNTEAF | TRBV19
ASSFRGLNTEAF | TRBV7-2